The clone carrying this TCR beta chain was seen once. Its antigen is undetermined. This specimen comes from a study of cytomegalovirus exposure and HLA in healthy donors. At the level of the study: In an early release, HLA-typed donors contributed approximately 82 million unique TCR sequences.

Overall study results and limits: CMV serostatus stood as the only immune exposure information on hand. Rare TCR sequences predominated, though certain public TCRs were found in many donors. Later analysis suggested most CMV-associated TCR beta chains were HLA-restricted.

Unmatched junction bases numbered 8, after V lost 3 bases and J lost 4 bases. This CDR3 comprises 16 residues. Germline CDR1 and CDR2: SGDLS and YYNGEE. In the PCR, 60 Vbeta and 13 Jbeta primers were used. Some clones are missing from TCRdb's copy, which holds only in-frame ones; the method was immunoSEQ multiplex PCR. The table records under 200,000 clones, 80% to 90% of them present only once. The TCR sequence derives from a man in his forties or fifties in good health and CMV-seropositive. The rearrangement links TRBV9 to TRBJ1-1, with 11 bases fitting TRBD1. Sequencing was done on a sample of PBMCs. The CDR3 loop reads CASSAIPGTGGTEAFF. The CDR3 DNA reads as TGTGCCAGCAGCGCCATTCCAGGGACAGGGGGCACTGAAGCTTTCTTT.